The sequence of this T cell receptor (beta chain) was determined in a study of blood T cell repertoires in COVID-19. Original methodology: For nucleated cells, counts were estimated from reference gene primer amplification. Produced via immunoSEQ multiplex PCR; TCRdb's table is partial and in-frame only. V and J calls and clone size are those listed in that table; D and trimming were worked out from the DNA. The repertoire holds roughly 120,000 clones, with around nine tenths as singletons. Trimming at V came to 4 bases and at J to 2 bases, leaving 14 bases not matched to a gene. The CDR3 is 20 residues long. Germline V lookup: CDR1 LGHNA, CDR2 YNFKEQ.

Material: peripheral blood. The chain employs TRBV4-2 and TRBJ2-1; 13 nucleotides match TRBD2. The receptor's source is a man aged 40-49 years with acute or convalescent COVID-19. CDR3 amino acids: CASSPTTTSGGASPYNEQFF. The CDR3 DNA follows: TGTGCCAGCAGCCCCACAACTACTAGCGGGGGGGCTAGCCCCTACAATGAGCAGTTCTTC.